The next 11 T cell receptor beta chains were all read from a single sample in a study of blood T cell repertoires in COVID-19. Clones were read by immunoSEQ multiplex PCR, and TCRdb kept only the in-frame ones, dropping some. Among about 45,000 clones listed, around four fifths were seen once. Sequencing was performed on peripheral blood. These receptors were obtained from a human donor in a cohort sampled during active COVID-19.

The rearrangement uses TRBV5-1 and TRBJ1-2; possible D gene TRBD1, 5 bases. The CDR3 runs 13 residues. The germline V and J ends were trimmed by 1 base and 6 bases, with 10 bases remaining between them. CDR1 and CDR2 from the germline V gene are SGHRS and YFSETQ. The CDR3 reads CASSLLGDNGYTF. The DNA for the CDR3 is TGCGCCAGCAGCTTGCTAGGGGATAATGGCTACACCTTC.

The rearrangement links TRBV6-5 to TRBJ1-4; unclear D gene. Germline values: CDR1 MNHEY, CDR2 SVGAGI. This CDR3 region has 14 residues. CDR3 nucleotides: TGTGCAACCAGGACGGGAGCAACTAATGAAAAACTGTTTTTT. Its protein product is CATRTGATNEKLFF.

The chain combines TRBV7-6 with TRBJ2-1, with TRBD2 matching over 7 bases. V shed 2 bases and J 3 bases; nucleotides not matched to a gene: 4. Germline values: CDR1 SGHVS, CDR2 FNYEAQ. This CDR3 spans 15 amino acids. The CDR3 sequence: CASSLLTGGYNEQFF. The CDR3 nucleotides are TGTGCCAGCAGCTTATTGACGGGGGGCTACAATGAGCAGTTCTTC.

V and J are TRBV12-3 or TRBV12-4 and TRBJ2-3; 7 nucleotides agree with TRBD2. The V gene end was trimmed by 5 bases and the J gene end by 1 base; junction bases not matched to a gene: 0. The CDR3 spans 13 residues. CDR3 amino acids: CASSSGGTDTQYF. CDR3 bases: TGTGCCAGCAGTAGCGGGGGCACAGATACGCAGTATTTT.

V is TRBV7-2 and J is TRBJ1-2; 7 positions agree with TRBD1. The CDR3 runs 17 residues. Germline V gives CDR1 SGHTA, CDR2 FQGNSA. The junction had 14 bases not matched to a gene; V was cut back by 4 bases and J by 3 bases. CDR3 amino acids: CASSSNPPGQDDYGYTF. The CDR3 nucleotides are TGTGCCAGCAGCTCAAACCCACCCGGACAGGATGACTATGGCTACACCTTC.

The chain joins TRBV18 to TRBJ2-7; possibly TRBD1 for D (5 bases). CDR1 and CDR2 (germline): KGHSH, LQKENI. Trimming shortened V by 0 bases and J by 6 bases, and 9 bases separated the two germline ends. The CDR3 consists of 13 residues. CDR3 residues: CASSPPQGSEQYV. CDR3 in DNA: TGTGCCAGCTCACCACCGCAGGGATCCGAGCAGTACGTC.

The rearrangement links TRBV13 to TRBJ1-3; tentatively, D is TRBD1 (6 bases). Germline V gene lookup returns CDR1 PRHDT and CDR2 FYEKMQ (reference sequence). The CDR3 is 16 residues long. Trimming removed 1 base from V and 0 bases from J, with 10 bases in between. The CDR3 DNA reads as TGTGCCAGCAGCTTAGCGGGACACTACTCTGGAAACACCATATATTTT. It encodes CASSLAGHYSGNTIYF. Full variable domain (remainder filled in from reference TRBV13 and TRBJ1-3): AAGVIQSPRHLIKEKRETATLKCYPIPRHDTVYWYQQGPGQDPQFLISFYEKMQSDKGSIPDRFSAQQFSDYHSELNMSSLELGDSALYFCASSLAGHYSGNTIYFGEGSWLTVV.

The chain combines TRBV11-2 with TRBJ2-1; D might be TRBD1 (5 bases). The germline CDR1 and CDR2 sequences are SGHAT and FQNNGV. This CDR3 spans 13 amino acids. The ends were cut back, 1 base at V and 6 bases at J, with 7 bases in the middle. The CDR3 region has the DNA TGTGCCAGCAGCTTAGGTACAGGCAATGAGCAGTTCTTC. Encoded protein: CASSLGTGNEQFF.

The chain couples TRBV11-3 to TRBJ2-3; possible D gene TRBD2, 6 bases. This CDR3 has 11 amino acids. Germline CDR1 SGHNT, CDR2 YENEEA. V shed 5 bases and J shed 7 bases, with 7 bases lying between them. CDR3 residues: CASSAGHTQYF. Written as DNA, the CDR3 is TGTGCCAGCAGCGCGGGACATACGCAGTATTTT.

The CDR3 reads CAISGASGDLDTQYF. For the CDR3, the DNA is TGTGCCATCAGTGGAGCTAGCGGGGACTTGGATACGCAGTATTTT. The V gene is TRBV10-3, the J gene TRBJ2-3; 9 nucleotides align to TRBD2. With 4 bases clipped from V and 6 bases from J, the junction kept 8 bases outside the gene matches. CDR3 length equals 15 residues. Germline V gene lookup returns CDR1 ENHRY and CDR2 SYGVKD.

The J gene is TRBJ1-4, the V gene TRBV6-6, with 11 bases fitting TRBD1. The CDR3 is 17 residues long. With 6 bases clipped from V and 8 bases from J, the junction kept 14 bases outside the gene matches. CDR1 and CDR2 from the germline V gene are MNHNY and SVGAGI (reference sequence). CDR3 residues: CASRRPGTGGSMEKLFF. CDR3 nucleotide sequence: TGTGCCAGCAGACGACCCGGGACAGGGGGATCAATGGAAAAACTGTTTTTT.